The 3 T cell receptor beta chains presented below share a single source sample, sequenced in a study of cytomegalovirus exposure and HLA in healthy donors. A multiplex PCR was run with 60 Vbeta primers and 13 Jbeta primers. Some clones are missing from TCRdb's copy, which holds only in-frame ones; the method was immunoSEQ multiplex PCR. The sample carries some 90,000 clones, about four fifths recorded once. Sequenced sample: PBMCs. Receptors originate from a female donor in good health and CMV-seropositive.

The gene calls are TRBV10-1 and TRBJ2-3; D is possibly TRBD1 (6 bases). The CDR3 sequence is 16 residues long. Trimming took 2 bases from V and 0 from J, leaving 12 bases between them. Germline CDR1 and CDR2: WNHNN and SYGVQD (reference sequence). The CDR3 DNA sequence: TGCGCCAGCAGTGAGCCCGGGACACCGAGCACAGATACGCAGTATTTT. Protein sequence: CASSEPGTPSTDTQYF.

This clone was observed a few times. The chain carries TRBV30 and TRBJ1-6, with D uncertain. The CDR3 has 11 amino acids. Germline V lookup: CDR1 GTSNPN, CDR2 SVGIG (reference sequence). The V gene lost 2 bases and the J gene lost 6 bases, with 2 bases spanning the gap. CDR3 bases: TGTGCCTGGAGTCTTAATTCACCCCTCCACTTT. Translated, it gives CAWSLNSPLHF.

DNA for the CDR3: TGTGCCAGCACGTCGGGGGGCTACACAGATACGCAGTATTTT. This sequence encodes CASTSGGYTDTQYF. The V call is TRBV6-1, the J call TRBJ2-3; D is perhaps TRBD2 (7 bases). Per germline, CDR1 MNHNS and CDR2 SASEGT. Trimming shortened V by 7 bases and J by 2 bases, and 13 bases separated the two germline ends. The CDR3 has 14 residues.